Listed below are T cell receptor beta chains from one sample, sequenced in a study of blood T cell repertoires in COVID-19. Only in-frame clones appear in the TCRdb table, and some are missing; sequencing was by immunoSEQ multiplex PCR. The data hold some 47,000 clones, with 80% to 90% observed a single time. Sample: peripheral blood. Source of these receptors: a woman older than 75 with acute or convalescent COVID-19. The CDR3 runs from the conserved cysteine through the conserved F or W. The D gene is left open where the match is weak. Size is stated for part of the rows, as once, few or many counts, or as a class when the clone is expanded.

V gene	J gene	D gene	clone size	CDR3 DNA	CDR3 protein
TRBV10-3	TRBJ1-3	TRBD1	once	TGTGCCATCAAGGGGACAGGGGTGGCTGGAAACACCATATATTTT	CAIKGTGVAGNTIYF
TRBV18	TRBJ2-5	.	.	TGTGCCAGCTCACCTCTAAGGGGTGAGACCCAGTACTTC	CASSPLRGETQYF
TRBV5-5	TRBJ1-2	TRBD1	once	TGTGCCAGCAGCTTTTCCCCCCAGGGGGACTATGGCTACACCTTC	CASSFSPQGDYGYTF
TRBV6-5	TRBJ2-7	.	.	TGTGCCAGCAGTTACTCGGGGGGGCTCAGGTCTTACGAGCAGTACTTC	CASSYSGGLRSYEQYF
TRBV27	TRBJ1-1	.	.	TGTGCCAGCAGGAGACAGCACAATATGAACACTGAAGCTTTCTTT	CASRRQHNMNTEAFF
TRBV4-1	TRBJ2-1	TRBD2	.	TGCGCCAGCAGCCATCGGGGGGGTGTCAGTGAGCAGTTCTTC	CASSHRGGVSEQFF
TRBV9	TRBJ2-2	.	.	TGTGCCAGCAGCGTCGCAGGGGCTGCGAACACCGGGGAGCTGTTTTTT	CASSVAGAANTGELFF
TRBV5-8	TRBJ1-4	.	.	TGTGCCAGCAGCTTACAGATTCTTGCAACTAATGAAAAACTGTTTTTT	CASSLQILATNEKLFF
TRBV19	TRBJ2-6	TRBD2	.	TGTGCCAGTACCACGACTAGCGGGGGGCCGTCTGGGGCCAACGTCCTGACTTTC	CASTTTSGGPSGANVLTF
TRBV2	TRBJ1-2	TRBD1	.	TGTGCCAGCAGTGGGTCGACAGGGAACTATGGCTACACCTTC	CASSGSTGNYGYTF
TRBV6-6	TRBJ1-1	.	.	TGTGCCAGCAGGGAAGGACAGAACACTGAAGCTTTCTTT	CASREGQNTEAFF
TRBV7-2	TRBJ2-3	TRBD2	.	TGTGCCAGCAGCGGTCGGACTAGCGACAAAAATACGCAGTATTTT	CASSGRTSDKNTQYF
TRBV10-2	TRBJ1-6	.	few	TGCGCCAGCAGCTCTACGGTGGGGAGCTCCTATAATTCACCCCTCCACTTT	CASSSTVGSSYNSPLHF
TRBV6-1	TRBJ1-3	.	.	TGTGCCAGCAGTGAATTCAGAGGGTCGGGAAACACCATATATTTT	CASSEFRGSGNTIYF
TRBV9	TRBJ1-1	.	.	TGTGCCAGCAGCGTAGTAGGCGGGGAAACTGAAGCTTTCTTT	CASSVVGGETEAFF
TRBV14	TRBJ1-6	.	.	TGTGCCAGCAGCCAAGACGGCTCCTATAATTCACCCCTCCACTTT	CASSQDGSYNSPLHF
TRBV4-1	TRBJ2-1	TRBD1	.	TGCGCCAGCAGCAATCCCCGGGACAGGGGGCTGATTGAGCAGTTCTTC	CASSNPRDRGLIEQFF
TRBV12-3/TRBV12-4	TRBJ2-1	TRBD2	.	TGTGCCAGCAGTTTACCTGCCGGGGGGGCGCAGTTCTTC	CASSLPAGGAQFF
TRBV9	TRBJ2-3	TRBD2	.	TGTGCCAGCAGCGTAGCGGGGGGGCCTCCCGATACGCAGTATTTT	CASSVAGGPPDTQYF
TRBV7-9	TRBJ2-3	.	once	TGTGCCAGCAGCTATAGCGGTAGCACAGATACGCAGTATTTT	CASSYSGSTDTQYF
TRBV5-8	TRBJ1-5	.	.	TGTGCCAGCAGCTTGAGGACCACAGGGAGTCAGCCCCAGCATTTT	CASSLRTTGSQPQHF
TRBV9	TRBJ2-1	TRBD2	.	TGTGCCAGCAGCGCAATCGGGGGCGGGGGGCACAATGAGCAGTTCTTC	CASSAIGGGGHNEQFF
TRBV19	TRBJ1-2	.	.	TGTGCCAGTAGGAGGGCAGGGGTTAACTATGGCTACACCTTC	CASRRAGVNYGYTF
TRBV3-1/TRBV3-2	TRBJ1-5	.	.	TGTGCCAGCAGCCATACAGGGAGCAATCAGCCCCAGCATTTT	CASSHTGSNQPQHF
TRBV19	TRBJ1-4	.	.	TGTGCCAGTAGGAGGCAGCCAGCGACTAATGAAAAACTGTTTTTT	CASRRQPATNEKLFF
TRBV4-1	TRBJ2-4	TRBD2	.	TGCGCCAGCAGCCAACCGAGCGGGGGGCTTGGCAAAAACATTCAGTACTTC	CASSQPSGGLGKNIQYF
TRBV2	TRBJ1-5	.	.	TGTGCCAGCAGTGAGGGGCCCAATCAGCCCCAGCATTTT	CASSEGPNQPQHF
TRBV7-2	TRBJ2-5	TRBD2	.	TGTGCCAGCAGCCAGGGACTAGAACAAGAGACCCAGTACTTC	CASSQGLEQETQYF
TRBV4-2	TRBJ2-3	TRBD2	.	TGTGCCAGCAGCCAAGCCGTGGCGGGGGGGCAACCAGATACGCAGTATTTT	CASSQAVAGGQPDTQYF
TRBV10-3	TRBJ2-4	TRBD2	.	TGTGCCATCAGTGACTCGCGGGGGGGCGTAAACATTCAGTACTTC	CAISDSRGGVNIQYF
TRBV6-5	TRBJ2-5	.	once	TGTGCCAGCAGACTTTCTAGGGGGACCCAAGAGACCCAGTACTTC	CASRLSRGTQETQYF
TRBV19	TRBJ1-1	.	.	TGTGCCAGTAGCGGCGGCTCTGAAGCTTTCTTT	CASSGGSEAFF
TRBV5-1	TRBJ1-5	.	.	TGCGCCAGCAGCCCACGCCAGGGGATTCAGCCCCAGCATTTT	CASSPRQGIQPQHF
TRBV3-1/TRBV3-2	TRBJ1-1	.	.	TGTGCCAGCAGCCCAGACCTCTTTGCGAGTGGTACTGAAGCTTTCTTT	CASSPDLFASGTEAFF
TRBV20-1	TRBJ1-1	.	.	TGCAGTGTAAAAGGGGCTGAAGCTTTCTTT	CSVKGAEAFF
TRBV5-1	TRBJ1-2	.	once	TGCGCCAGCAGCTTGGCCCCTAGGGGCGCCCATGGCTACACCTTC	CASSLAPRGAHGYTF
TRBV6-6	TRBJ2-5	TRBD1	.	TGTGCCAGCAGCCAGGGGGCAGAGACCCAGTACTTC	CASSQGAETQYF
TRBV3-1/TRBV3-2	TRBJ1-1	.	.	TGTGCCAGCAGCCAAGTCCCTGTCGGCACTGAAGCTTTCTTT	CASSQVPVGTEAFF
TRBV6-1	TRBJ1-6	TRBD1	.	TGTGCCAGCAGTGATTCGAGGACAGGGTTTTTGGATAATTCACCCCTCCACTTT	CASSDSRTGFLDNSPLHF
TRBV7-9	TRBJ1-4	.	.	TGCGCCAGCAGCTCTTCCGAGCGGGGTAAAAATGAAAAACTGTTTTTT	CASSSSERGKNEKLFF
TRBV19	TRBJ2-7	TRBD1	.	TGTGCCAGTAGTACGGGACAGAAGTACGAGCAGTACTTC	CASSTGQKYEQYF
TRBV19	TRBJ1-5	.	.	TGTGCCAGTAACATAGGGGGTCAGCCCCAGCATTTT	CASNIGGQPQHF
TRBV14	TRBJ1-6	.	once	TGTGCCAGCAGCCATCTAGGCCAGGGTAATTCACCCCTCCACTTT	CASSHLGQGNSPLHF
TRBV2	TRBJ2-2	.	.	TGTGCCAGCACTCCTTCGGGCGGGGAGCTGTTTTTT	CASTPSGGELFF
TRBV4-1	TRBJ2-1	TRBD2	few	TGCGCCAGCAGCCAAGAAGTGAAAGCGGGGGGGCCCGGGTATGAGCAGTTCTTC	CASSQEVKAGGPGYEQFF
TRBV4-1	TRBJ1-2	.	once	TGCGCCAGCAGCCAAGGGGACATGAGTAACTATGGCTACACCTTC	CASSQGDMSNYGYTF
TRBV6-5	TRBJ2-1	.	.	TGTGCCAGCTCCCTAAGGGGGACGGTACCCGATGAGCAGTTCTTC	CASSLRGTVPDEQFF
TRBV27	TRBJ2-2	.	.	TGTGCCAGCAGTTTAACAGGGTCGAACACCGGGGAGCTGTTTTTT	CASSLTGSNTGELFF
TRBV29-1	TRBJ1-5	TRBD1	.	TGCAGCGCTTCACAGGGGGCGTACCAGCCCCAGCATTTT	CSASQGAYQPQHF
TRBV19	TRBJ2-7	.	.	TGTGCCAGTAGTTTTGCAGGCTCCTACGAGCAGTACTTC	CASSFAGSYEQYF
TRBV2	TRBJ1-3	TRBD1	.	TGTGCCAGCAGGGACACAGGGGCTTCTGGAAACACCATATATTTT	CASRDTGASGNTIYF